The 13 T cell receptor beta chains reported below all come from one sample, sequenced in a study of cytomegalovirus exposure and HLA in healthy donors. Here immunoSEQ multiplex PCR was the method, and the copy in TCRdb shows in-frame clones only, minus some. This sample has some 110,000 clones; less than 90% occur once, and the top ten carry approximately 4.5%. The source material was PBMCs. Receptors were obtained from a man younger than 30 in good health and CMV-seropositive.

J is TRBJ1-2 and V is TRBV2; a weak D match, TRBD1 (6 bases). This CDR3 spans 15 amino acids. Per germline, CDR1 SNHLY and CDR2 FYNNEI. Trimming left V 3 bases short and J 6 bases short, with 17 bases between. The CDR3 here is CASSDEGVRVNGYTF. Here the CDR3 DNA reads TGTGCCAGCAGTGATGAGGGGGTAAGGGTGAATGGCTACACCTTC.

This sequence joins TRBV7-8 and TRBJ2-7, with D tentatively TRBD1 (6 bases). Trimming took off 5 bases at V and 1 base at J, with 21 bases between the two ends. In germline, CDR1 is SGHVS, CDR2 FQNEAQ. This CDR3 is 17 amino acids long. The CDR3: CASSPRIGPGASYEQYF. The CDR3 DNA reads as TGTGCCAGCAGCCCCCGGATAGGACCAGGGGCGTCCTACGAGCAGTACTTC.

The CDR3 region is CASSLGKQGEAFF. The CDR3 DNA is TGTGCCAGCAGCTTAGGGAAACAGGGGGAAGCTTTCTTT. This chain links TRBV11-2 with TRBJ1-1; 7 nucleotides match TRBD1. CDR1 SGHAT and CDR2 FQNNGV come from the germline V gene. With V trimmed by 1 base and J by 8 bases, 4 bases remained unmatched. CDR3 length: 13 residues.

This chain joins TRBV7-2 and TRBJ1-2; D ambiguous. The CDR3 sequence is 16 residues long. V was shortened by 3 bases and J by 3 bases, with 17 bases between the two germline ends. Germline lookup yields CDR1 SGHTA and CDR2 FQGNSA. CDR3 residues: CASSLASGRSYYGYTF. For the CDR3, the DNA is TGTGCCAGCAGCTTGGCTTCGGGGAGGAGTTACTATGGCTACACCTTC.

The chain couples TRBV28 to TRBJ1-2; 8 nucleotides agree with TRBD1. V trimming: 5 bases; J trimming: 8 bases; junction bases outside the gene matches: 7. The CDR3 loop spans 13 amino acids. Germline V gives CDR1 MDHEN, CDR2 SYDVKM. The CDR3 nucleotides are TGTGCCAGCAGTCAAGGGACAGGAGAAGGCTACACCTTC. This sequence encodes CASSQGTGEGYTF.

This clone was counted once. V usage is TRBV6-5 and J usage is TRBJ2-1; TRBD2 agrees at 12 bases. V was pared by 7 bases and J by 4 bases, with 5 bases of the junction left unmatched. CDR1 is MNHEY, CDR2 SVGAGI, per germline. The length of the CDR3 is 15 residues. CDR3 sequence reads: CASTQGLAGYNEQFF. The CDR3 bases are TGTGCCAGCACTCAAGGACTAGCGGGGTACAATGAGCAGTTCTTC.

J is TRBJ2-2 and V is TRBV28; D might be TRBD1 (6 bases). CDR1 is MDHEN, CDR2 SYDVKM, per germline. The CDR3 sequence is 17 residues long. Trimming removed 5 bases at V and 5 bases at J, with 21 bases between. The CDR3 protein is CASSPYSGQLTTGELFF. The CDR3 nucleotides read TGTGCCAGCAGTCCTTACTCCGGACAGCTCACTACCGGGGAGCTGTTTTTT.

The V and J genes are TRBV5-4 and TRBJ2-7, with a tentative D call TRBD2 (5 bases). The germline V gene encodes CDR1 SGHNT and CDR2 YYREEE (reference sequence). The V and J ends lost 0 bases and 4 bases respectively, with 11 bases between them. This CDR3 is built from 14 residues. CDR3 in amino acids: CASSLEGTGYEQYF. DNA of the CDR3: TGTGCCAGCAGCTTGGAGGGCACGGGGTACGAGCAGTACTTC.

The table lists this clone with a count of one. The chain uses TRBV13 and TRBJ2-2; 11 positions agree with TRBD1. This CDR3 is 16 amino acids long. Germline CDR1 and CDR2: PRHDT and FYEKMQ (reference sequence). V was pared by 5 bases and J by 5 bases, with 7 bases of the junction left unmatched. CDR3 loop: CASSNRDRGYTGELFF. The CDR3 DNA sequence: TGTGCCAGCAGCAACCGGGACAGGGGGTATACCGGGGAGCTGTTTTTT.

This rearrangement joins TRBV25-1 to TRBJ1-2; D might be TRBD1 (5 bases). Germline V gene data show CDR1 as MGHDK and CDR2 as SYGVNS. V was pared by 8 bases and J by 4 bases, with 20 bases between. There are 15 residues in the CDR3. The CDR3 sequence is CASASRRRGTYGYTF. The CDR3 DNA follows: TGTGCCAGCGCCTCTCGACGGAGGGGCACCTATGGCTACACCTTC.

The chain combines TRBV19 with TRBJ2-2, with TRBD1 matching over 9 bases. The germline V gene encodes CDR1 LNHDA and CDR2 SQIVND (reference sequence). The ends lost 6 bases at V and 0 bases at J; junction bases unmatched: 5. This CDR3 contains 16 residues. CDR3 bases: TGTGCCAGTAGATGGACAGGGGCCCCGAACACCGGGGAGCTGTTTTTT. Protein sequence: CASRWTGAPNTGELFF.

J is TRBJ1-1 and V is TRBV2; D unclear. Germline-derived CDR1 and CDR2 are SNHLY and FYNNEI. The CDR3 length is 13 residues. V lost 10 bases and J 4 bases, leaving 16 bases between the germline ends. CDR3 sequence: CATLKDLVTEAFF. The CDR3 region has the DNA TGTGCCACCTTAAAAGACTTGGTCACTGAAGCTTTCTTT.

This chain links TRBV4-1 with TRBJ2-3; TRBD2 matches at 13 bases. The CDR3 spans 16 residues. V lost 1 base, J lost 9 bases, and 7 bases stayed unmatched. From germline, CDR1 is MGHRA and CDR2 YSYEKL. The CDR3 coding sequence is TGCGCCAGCAGCCAAGGACTAGCGGGGGGTTCCGGCACGCAGTATTTT. Translating gives CASSQGLAGGSGTQYF.